This T cell receptor beta chain is drawn from a study of memory CD4+ T cells and cytomegalovirus serostatus (dated by TCRdb to 2018 to 2020). Background for the entire study: The cohort comprised roughly 35 healthy Belgian adults, 9 CMV seropositive and roughly 25 CMV seronegative. To replicate a published TCR-based CMV serostatus classifier, the study sequenced CD4+ memory TCRbeta repertoires from a Belgian cohort whose cytomegalovirus serostatus was known. What the research found in general, with its limitations: Of over 150 previously reported CMV-associated TCRbeta sequences, some 67 appeared in the CD4+ memory repertoires, each in one to five individuals. The results were interpreted as suggesting that the CMV-associated TCR signature is mostly present in the CD4+ memory repertoire. On the Belgian cohort, the classifier built on the original framework reached a median bootstrapped AUC of roughly 0.96, with a 95% CI of 0.76-1.00. Only CD4+CD45RO+ memory cells were sequenced, in contrast to the original study, which included naive and memory CD4+ and CD8+ populations. For predicting CMV serostatus, the median bootstrapped AUC was approximately 0.96 using the original framework and about 0.89 using a US-trained random forest.

Single viable CD3+CD4+CD8-CD45RO+ cells were sorted as memory CD4+ T cells on a FACSAria II. CMV serostatus was determined with a Roche Elecsys assay detecting serum IgG against CMV pp150, pp28, p38 and p52. Following thawing, total CD4+ T cells were enriched through positive selection using CD4 magnetic microbeads. The samples came from a different study that was designed specifically to examine the CD4+ T cell memory repertoire. Peripheral blood mononuclear cells were isolated and cryopreserved according to standard operating procedures, and serum was stored at -80 degrees C. Staining used CD3-PerCP (BW264/56), CD4-APC (RPA-T4), CD45RO-PE (UCHT1) and CD8-Pacific Orange (3B5) antibodies, with Sytox blue excluding non-viable cells. As to this clone: Its antigen specificity is not known. No clone much larger than this one lies a single base away; base qualities are absent.

Genomic DNA was extracted from sorted cells with the Quick-DNA Microprep Kit. Amplification of TCRbeta DNA was done with the immunoSEQ hsTCRbeta kit, following the protocol from the manufacturer. An Illumina MiSeq instrument was used to sequence the TCRbeta libraries. Per the authors' processing: Once out-of-frame sequences had been removed, 2,204,828 distinct TCRbeta sequences were left, which works out to an average of approximately 61,000 per individual. Each individual was scored by the count of fewer than 200 previously reported CMV-associated TCRbeta sequences and the total productive distinct TCRbeta count. A beta-binomial model was reimplemented in Python, and scikit-learn random forests with default parameters were trained on US cohort data. Classifier performance on the Belgian cohort was summarized as median AUC with percentile confidence intervals calculated over 10,000 bootstrap iterations. TCRdb limited this immuneACCESS table to in-frame rearrangements with V and J called. A share of clones is missing; checked studies link under half to unresolved V genes, and the rest is unexplained. Clone size and the V and J calls come from that table; the DNA yielded D and trimming. The sample table lists under 55,000 clones, about 80% of them with a count of one. The ten largest clones capture 1.5% to 2% of the sample.

From its cysteine to its phenylalanine, the CDR3 spans 13 amino acids. This entry keeps only the CDR3 DNA: 39 bases, framed from base 1. V is shortened by 7 bases, J by 5 bases, and the region joining them spans 14 bases. In the germline V gene, CDR1 corresponds to MDHEN and CDR2 to SYDVKM. The sample consisted of memory CD4+ T cells from blood. The sequence was obtained from an adult in good health and CMV-seronegative. The chain uses TRBV28 and TRBJ1-1; no D gene can be assigned with confidence. The DNA sequence follows: TGTGCCAGCATCGACTACCTCGGGACTGAAGCTTTCTTT. The encoded protein is CASIDYLGTEAFF.